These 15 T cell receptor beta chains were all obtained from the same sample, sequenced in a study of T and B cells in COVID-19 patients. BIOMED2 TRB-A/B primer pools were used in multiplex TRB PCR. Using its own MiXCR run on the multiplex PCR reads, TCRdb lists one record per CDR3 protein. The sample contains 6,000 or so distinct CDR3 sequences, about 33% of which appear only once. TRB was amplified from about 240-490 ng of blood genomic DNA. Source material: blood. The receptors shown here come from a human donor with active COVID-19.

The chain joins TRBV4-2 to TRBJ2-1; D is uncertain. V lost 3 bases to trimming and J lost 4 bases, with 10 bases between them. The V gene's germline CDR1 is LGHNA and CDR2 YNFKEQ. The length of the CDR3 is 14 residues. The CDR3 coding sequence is TGTGCCAGCAGCCAGGGAAGGGAATACAATGAGCAGTTCTTC. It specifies CASSQGREYNEQFF.

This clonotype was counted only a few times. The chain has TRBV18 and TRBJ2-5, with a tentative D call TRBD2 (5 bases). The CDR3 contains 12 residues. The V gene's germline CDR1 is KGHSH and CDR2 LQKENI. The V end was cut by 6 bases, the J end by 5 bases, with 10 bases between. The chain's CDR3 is CASSDPGETQYF. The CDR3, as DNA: TGTGCCAGCTCCGACCCGGGGGAGACCCAGTACTTC.

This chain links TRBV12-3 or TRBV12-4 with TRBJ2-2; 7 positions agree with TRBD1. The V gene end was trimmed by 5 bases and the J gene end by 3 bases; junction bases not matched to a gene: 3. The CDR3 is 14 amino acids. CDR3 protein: CASSDDRDTGELFF. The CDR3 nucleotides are TGTGCCAGCAGTGATGACAGGGACACCGGGGAGCTGTTTTTT.

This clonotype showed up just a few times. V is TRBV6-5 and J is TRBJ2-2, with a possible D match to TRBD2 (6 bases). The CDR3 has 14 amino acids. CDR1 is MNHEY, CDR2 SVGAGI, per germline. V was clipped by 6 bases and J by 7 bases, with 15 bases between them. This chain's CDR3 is CASRSWTTGGELFF. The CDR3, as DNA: TGTGCCAGCAGGTCATGGACTACAGGCGGGGAGCTGTTTTTT.

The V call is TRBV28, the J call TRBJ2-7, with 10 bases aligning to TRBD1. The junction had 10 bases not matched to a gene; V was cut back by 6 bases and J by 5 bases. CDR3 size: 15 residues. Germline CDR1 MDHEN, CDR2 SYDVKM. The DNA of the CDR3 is TGTGCCAGCAGGCTGGGTGGACAGGGGGTCCACGAGCAGTACTTC. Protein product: CASRLGGQGVHEQYF. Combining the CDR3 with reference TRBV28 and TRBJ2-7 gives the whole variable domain DVKVTQSSRYLVKRTGEKVFLECVQDMDHENMFWYRQDPGLGLRLIYFSYDVKMKEKGDIPEGYSVSREKKERFSLILESASTNQTSMYLCASRLGGQGVHEQYFGPGTRLTVT.

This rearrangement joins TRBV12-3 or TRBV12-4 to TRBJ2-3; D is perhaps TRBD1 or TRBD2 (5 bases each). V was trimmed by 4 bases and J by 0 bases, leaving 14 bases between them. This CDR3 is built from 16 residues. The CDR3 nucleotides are TGTGCCAGCAGTTGGGGCGGGTATTCTAGCACAGATACGCAGTATTTT. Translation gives CASSWGGYSSTDTQYF.

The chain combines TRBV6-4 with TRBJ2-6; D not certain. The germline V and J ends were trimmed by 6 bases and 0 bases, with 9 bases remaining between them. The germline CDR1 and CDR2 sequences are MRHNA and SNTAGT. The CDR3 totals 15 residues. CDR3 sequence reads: CASSPQDSGANVLTF. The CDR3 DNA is TGTGCCAGCAGCCCACAAGACTCTGGGGCCAACGTCCTGACTTTC.

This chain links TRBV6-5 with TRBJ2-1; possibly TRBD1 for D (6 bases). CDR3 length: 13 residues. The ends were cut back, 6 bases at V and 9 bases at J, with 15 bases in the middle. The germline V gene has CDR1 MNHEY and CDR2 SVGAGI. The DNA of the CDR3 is TGTGCCAGCAGCCGAACAGGGTTAAGTGAGCAGTTCTTC. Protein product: CASSRTGLSEQFF.

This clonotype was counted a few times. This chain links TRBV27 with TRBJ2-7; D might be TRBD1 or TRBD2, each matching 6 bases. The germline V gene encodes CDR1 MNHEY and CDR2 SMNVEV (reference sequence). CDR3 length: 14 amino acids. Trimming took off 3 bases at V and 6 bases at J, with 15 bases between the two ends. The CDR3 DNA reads TGTGCCAGCAGTTTTACGGGGGCCGCCGCCGAGCAGTACTTC. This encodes CASSFTGAAAEQYF.

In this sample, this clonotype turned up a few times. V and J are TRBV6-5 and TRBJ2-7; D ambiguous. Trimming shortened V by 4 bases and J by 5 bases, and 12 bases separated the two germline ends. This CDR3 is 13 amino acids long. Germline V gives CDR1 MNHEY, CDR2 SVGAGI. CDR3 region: CASSSGLLHEQYF. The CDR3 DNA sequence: TGTGCCAGCAGTTCCGGGCTCCTCCACGAGCAGTACTTC.

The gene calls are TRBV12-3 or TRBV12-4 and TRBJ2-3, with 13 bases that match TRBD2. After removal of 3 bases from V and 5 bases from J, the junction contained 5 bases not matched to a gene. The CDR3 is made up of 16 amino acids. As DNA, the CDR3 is TGTGCCAGCAGTTTCGGGACTAGCGGGATGGAAGATACGCAGTATTTT. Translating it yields CASSFGTSGMEDTQYF.

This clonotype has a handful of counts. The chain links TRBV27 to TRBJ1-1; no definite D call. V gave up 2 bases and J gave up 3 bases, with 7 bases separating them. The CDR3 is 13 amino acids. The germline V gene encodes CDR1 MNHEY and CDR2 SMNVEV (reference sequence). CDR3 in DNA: TGTGCCAGCAGTTTAGCTGGATACACTGAAGCTTTCTTT. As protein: CASSLAGYTEAFF.

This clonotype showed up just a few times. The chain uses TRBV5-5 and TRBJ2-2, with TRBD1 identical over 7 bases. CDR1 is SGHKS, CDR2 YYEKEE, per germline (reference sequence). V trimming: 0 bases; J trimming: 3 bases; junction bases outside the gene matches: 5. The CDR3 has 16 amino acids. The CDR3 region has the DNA TGTGCCAGCAGCTTGGCCCAGGGGGTCGACACCGGGGAGCTGTTTTTT. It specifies CASSLAQGVDTGELFF.

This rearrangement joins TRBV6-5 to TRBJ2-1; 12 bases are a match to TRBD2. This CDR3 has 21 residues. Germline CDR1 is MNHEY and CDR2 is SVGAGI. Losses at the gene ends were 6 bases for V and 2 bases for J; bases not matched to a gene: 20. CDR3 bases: TGTGCCAGCAGCTCTGGAGGGCCACTAGCGGGAGGCGTATGGCCCTACAATGAGCAGTTCTTC. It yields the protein CASSSGGPLAGGVWPYNEQFF.

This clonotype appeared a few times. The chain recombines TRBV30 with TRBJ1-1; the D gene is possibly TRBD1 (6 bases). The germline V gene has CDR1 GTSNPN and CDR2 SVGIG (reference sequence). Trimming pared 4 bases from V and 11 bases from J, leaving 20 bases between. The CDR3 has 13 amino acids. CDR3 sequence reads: CAWTEQGFGEAFF. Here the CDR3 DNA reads TGTGCCTGGACTGAACAGGGTTTCGGCGAGGCTTTCTTT.